The 18 T cell receptor beta chains given below trace back to one sample, sequenced in a study of liver allograft versus peripheral blood T cells. Across the study: Liver transplant recipients had T cell receptor repertoires compared between transplanted liver and peripheral blood.

MiXCR, applied by TCRdb to the reads, yields one record per CDR3 protein. Altogether 10,000 to 14,000 distinct CDR3 sequences are present, 23% being singletons, with the ten largest covering around 1.5%. The receptors shown here come from a human patient who had a liver transplant. These T cells may partly come from the graft donor.

By its share, this clonotype is medium-sized. This sequence joins TRBV6-5 and TRBJ1-2; 10 bases map to TRBD1. V gave up 6 bases and J gave up 7 bases; unmatched junction bases: 8. Germline loops: CDR1 MNHEY, CDR2 SVGAGI. This CDR3 spans 14 amino acids. CDR3 loop: CASSQSTGGVGYTF. DNA of the CDR3: TGTGCCAGCAGCCAATCGACAGGGGGCGTTGGCTACACCTTC.

The chain combines TRBV10-3 with TRBJ2-7; the D gene is possibly TRBD1 (6 bases). CDR3 size: 12 residues. V lost 6 bases to trimming and J lost 4 bases, with 10 bases between them. Looked up from germline, CDR1 is ENHRY and CDR2 is SYGVKD. CDR3 nucleotides: TGTGCCATCAGGGACAGTCGATACGAGCAGTACTTC. Encoded protein: CAIRDSRYEQYF.

This clonotype was recorded many times. The rearrangement joins TRBV7-9 to TRBJ2-7; 8 bases are shared with TRBD1. V lost 5 bases, J lost 5 bases, and 11 bases stayed unmatched. Germline CDR1 is SEHNR and CDR2 is FQNEAQ (reference sequence). The CDR3 sequence is 15 residues long. The CDR3: CASSRLGAGGNEQYF. CDR3 DNA: TGTGCCAGCAGCCGTCTGGGAGCAGGGGGCAACGAGCAGTACTTC. Full variable domain (missing parts from reference TRBV7-9 and TRBJ2-7): DTGVSQNPRHKITKRGQNVTFRCDPISEHNRLYWYRQTLGQGPEFLTYFQNEAQLEKSRLLSDRFSAERPKGSFSTLEIQRTEQGDSAMYLCASSRLGAGGNEQYFGPGTRLTVT.

This clonotype is medium-sized (0.01 to 0.1%) within its sample. The rearrangement joins TRBV6-5 to TRBJ1-6; the D is unclear. Germline assignment: CDR1 MNHEY and CDR2 SVGAGI. The V end lost 11 bases, the J end lost 0 bases, and 14 bases lay between the germline ends. The CDR3 is made up of 15 amino acids. The DNA of the CDR3 is TGTGCCCGGAGGAGAGGGAGCTCCTATAATTCACCCCTCCACTTT. This translates into CARRRGSSYNSPLHF.

In its sample, this clonotype was seen a few times. The V gene is TRBV29-1, the J gene TRBJ2-5; D is perhaps TRBD2 (5 bases). The germline V gene encodes CDR1 SQVTM and CDR2 ANQGSEA. There are 12 residues in the CDR3. The V end was cut by 4 bases, the J end by 4 bases, with 10 bases between. The CDR3 DNA follows: TGCAGCGTTGGGGCGGGTACAGAGACCCAGTACTTC. Translated: CSVGAGTETQYF.

This clonotype showed up just a few times. The chain carries TRBV9 and TRBJ2-7, with D hard to call. The V gene's germline CDR1 is SGDLS and CDR2 YYNGEE. V lost 0 bases, J lost 4 bases, and 11 bases lay in between. The CDR3 extends over 14 amino acids. CDR3 nucleotide sequence: TGTGCCAGCAGCGTAGAACCGGTTGTATACGAGCAGTACTTC. Translated: CASSVEPVVYEQYF.

On this clonotype: This may stem from a read error, because a much larger clone lies one nucleotide away. This chain uses TRBV6-2 or TRBV6-3 with TRBJ1-5; a possible D gene is TRBD1 (6 bases). CDR3 length equals 14 residues. CDR1 is MNHEY and CDR2 is SVGEGT in the germline V gene. CDR3 sequence: CVSRKGDSNQPQHF. CDR3 coding DNA: TGTGTCAGCAGGAAGGGGGATAGCAATCAGCCCCAGCATTTT.

The V gene is TRBV12-3 or TRBV12-4, the J gene TRBJ1-2; D remains ambiguous. The V and J ends lost 2 bases and 0 bases respectively, with 4 bases between them. This CDR3 region has 13 residues. The CDR3: CASSLQANYGYTF. The CDR3 nucleotides read TGTGCCAGCAGTTTACAGGCTAACTATGGCTACACCTTC.

This clonotype is classed as medium-sized. The chain is built from TRBV29-1 and TRBJ1-1, with TRBD1 matching over 7 bases. The CDR3 is made up of 15 amino acids. Germline trimming cut 4 bases from V and 5 bases from J; bases unmatched to any gene: 13. Per germline, CDR1 SQVTM and CDR2 ANQGSEA. CDR3 in DNA: TGCAGCGTTGTTGGGTGGAGGGGGCACACGACTGAAGCTTTCTTT. Its translation is CSVVGWRGHTTEAFF.

Ten or more counts support this clonotype. The chain recombines TRBV6-2 or TRBV6-3 with TRBJ2-7; D assignment may be TRBD1 or TRBD2 (5 bases each). V lost 0 bases to trimming and J lost 3 bases, with 21 bases between them. This CDR3 has 18 residues. Per the germline V gene, CDR1 is MNHEY and CDR2 is SVGEGT. The chain's CDR3 is CASSYSIQGRRKGYEQYF. The CDR3 bases are TGTGCCAGCAGTTACTCGATCCAGGGACGCCGGAAAGGCTACGAGCAGTACTTC.

This clonotype was seen more than once but under ten times. The chain has TRBV28 and TRBJ1-2; D remains ambiguous. V was shortened by 4 bases and J by 4 bases, with 10 bases between the two germline ends. This CDR3 spans 13 amino acids. CDR1 and CDR2 (germline): MDHEN, SYDVKM. The DNA for the CDR3 is TGTGCCAGCAGTTCCCAGGTGGTCTATGGCTACACCTTC. It translates to CASSSQVVYGYTF.

This clonotype was detected a few times. The V gene is TRBV5-6, the J gene TRBJ2-3; D remains unclear. This CDR3 has 15 residues. CDR1 is SGHDT, CDR2 YYEEEE, per germline. V shed 1 base and J shed 1 base, with 10 bases lying between them. This chain's CDR3 is CASSLLARRTDTQYF. CDR3 coding DNA: TGTGCCAGCAGCTTGTTGGCCCGCCGCACAGATACGCAGTATTTT.

This clonotype is medium-sized by share. The chain combines TRBV6-1 with TRBJ1-5, with a weak D call TRBD1 (5 bases). The CDR3 totals 15 residues. Germline V gives CDR1 MNHNS, CDR2 SASEGT. The V end was cut by 2 bases, the J end by 0 bases, with 8 bases between. The CDR3 sequence: CASSERQYSNQPQHF. The CDR3 bases are TGTGCCAGCAGTGAACGACAGTATAGCAATCAGCCCCAGCATTTT.

The chain's CDR3 is CSARGGTVSYEQYF. The CDR3, as DNA: TGCAGTGCTAGAGGAGGAACAGTATCCTACGAGCAGTACTTC. The chain employs TRBV20-1 and TRBJ2-7; unclear D gene. The germline gives CDR1 DFQATT, CDR2 SNEGSKA (reference sequence). V was trimmed by 1 base and J by 1 base, leaving 11 bases between them. The CDR3 sequence is 14 residues long.

V and J are TRBV28 and TRBJ1-6, with unresolved D. The V gene lost 5 bases and the J gene lost 7 bases, with 9 bases spanning the gap. Germline CDR1 reads MDHEN; CDR2 reads SYDVKM. This CDR3 spans 13 amino acids. CDR3 nucleotides: TGTGCCAGCAGTCCCCAAATAAATTCACCCCTCCACTTT. Amino acids: CASSPQINSPLHF. The entire variable domain, with the rest obtained from reference TRBV28 and TRBJ1-6, is as follows: DVKVTQSSRYLVKRTGEKVFLECVQDMDHENMFWYRQDPGLGLRLIYFSYDVKMKEKGDIPEGYSVSREKKERFSLILESASTNQTSMYLCASSPQINSPLHFGNGTRLTVT.

Judged by abundance, this clonotype is medium-sized. The chain employs TRBV5-4 and TRBJ1-1, with D possibly being TRBD1 (6 bases). Trimming left V 2 bases short and J 4 bases short, with 15 bases between. CDR3 length: 15 residues. Germline-derived CDR1 and CDR2 are SGHNT and YYREEE (reference sequence). The CDR3 DNA reads TGTGCCAGCAGCTTCGTGGGGGCAGGGACCACTGAAGCTTTCTTT. Its protein product is CASSFVGAGTTEAFF.

This clonotype has more than one count but fewer than ten. J is TRBJ2-2 and V is TRBV6-5, with D perhaps matching TRBD1 (5 bases). Trimming took off 3 bases at V and 3 bases at J, with 8 bases between the two ends. In germline, CDR1 is MNHEY, CDR2 SVGAGI. The CDR3 spans 14 residues. The CDR3: CASSYRQHTGELFF. CDR3 bases: TGTGCCAGCAGTTATAGACAGCACACCGGGGAGCTGTTTTTT.

This clonotype is labeled medium-sized. The chain recombines TRBV10-3 with TRBJ1-1; 9 bases fit TRBD1. The CDR3 extends over 15 amino acids. V was clipped by 2 bases and J by 7 bases; unmatched bases: 8. Germline CDR1 ENHRY, CDR2 SYGVKD. The CDR3 spells CAISEGRQGVSEAFF. Written as DNA, the CDR3 is TGTGCCATCAGTGAGGGTAGACAGGGGGTGAGTGAAGCTTTCTTT.